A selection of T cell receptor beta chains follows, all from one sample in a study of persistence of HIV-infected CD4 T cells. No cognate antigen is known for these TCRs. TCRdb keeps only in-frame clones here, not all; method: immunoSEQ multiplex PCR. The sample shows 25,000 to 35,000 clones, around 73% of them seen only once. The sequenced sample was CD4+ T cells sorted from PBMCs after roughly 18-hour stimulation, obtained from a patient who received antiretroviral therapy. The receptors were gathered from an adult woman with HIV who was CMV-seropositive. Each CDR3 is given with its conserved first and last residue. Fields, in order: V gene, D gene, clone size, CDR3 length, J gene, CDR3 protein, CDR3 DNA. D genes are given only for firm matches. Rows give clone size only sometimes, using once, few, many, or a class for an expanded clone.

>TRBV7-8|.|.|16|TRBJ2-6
CASSLAAGYGANVLTF
TGTGCCAGCAGCTTAGCGGCGGGTTACGGGGCCAACGTCCTGACTTTC
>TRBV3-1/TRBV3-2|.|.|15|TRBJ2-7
CASSPQWGAGGEQYF
TGTGCCAGCAGCCCCCAATGGGGGGCCGGGGGCGAGCAGTACTTC
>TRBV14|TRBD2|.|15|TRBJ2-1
CASSHLTSGVNEQFF
TGTGCCAGCAGCCACTTGACTAGCGGGGTCAATGAGCAGTTCTTC
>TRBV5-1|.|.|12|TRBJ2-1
CASSKGRDEQFF
TGCGCCAGCTCCAAGGGCAGAGATGAGCAGTTCTTC
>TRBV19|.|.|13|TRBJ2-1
CASKEARSREQFF
TGTGCCAGTAAAGAGGCTCGCTCCCGTGAGCAGTTCTTC
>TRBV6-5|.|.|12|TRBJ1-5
CASGPPNQPQHF
TGTGCCAGCGGCCCCCCGAATCAGCCCCAGCATTTT
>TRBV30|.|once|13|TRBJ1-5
CAWSVKDDQPQHF
TGTGCCTGGAGTGTAAAGGACGATCAGCCCCAGCATTTT
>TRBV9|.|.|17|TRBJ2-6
CASSPGLSSSGANVLTF
TGTGCCAGCAGCCCCGGGCTTTCTTCCTCTGGGGCCAACGTCCTGACTTTC
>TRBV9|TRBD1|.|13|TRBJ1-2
CASSRDSFYGYTF
TGTGCCAGCAGCAGGGACAGCTTCTATGGCTACACCTTC
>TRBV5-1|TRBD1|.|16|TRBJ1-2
CASNLGDKTGVDGYTF
TGCGCCAGCAACTTGGGGGATAAGACAGGGGTAGATGGCTACACCTTC
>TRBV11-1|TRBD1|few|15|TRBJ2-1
CASSPRTGSVNEQFF
TGTGCCAGCAGCCCCCGGACAGGGTCGGTAAATGAGCAGTTCTTC
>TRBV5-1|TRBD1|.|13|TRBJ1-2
CASSNRDRDSYTF
TGCGCCAGCAGCAACCGGGACAGGGACAGCTACACCTTC
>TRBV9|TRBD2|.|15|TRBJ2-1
CASSVAGTRYNEQFF
TGTGCCAGCAGCGTAGCGGGGACTAGGTACAATGAGCAGTTCTTC
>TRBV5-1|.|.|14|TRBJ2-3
CASSLLQVTDTQYF
TGCGCCAGCAGCTTGTTACAGGTCACAGATACGCAGTATTTT
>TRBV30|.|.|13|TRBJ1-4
CASARGRGEKLFF
TGTGCCTCTGCCAGGGGTCGTGGTGAAAAACTGTTTTTT
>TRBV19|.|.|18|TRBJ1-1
CASSTKWGVRGPNTEAFF
TGTGCCAGTAGTACCAAGTGGGGGGTCAGGGGACCGAACACTGAAGCTTTCTTT
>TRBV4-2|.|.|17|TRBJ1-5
CASSQVAGAQGNQPQHF
TGTGCCAGCAGCCAAGTCGCAGGGGCGCAAGGCAATCAGCCCCAGCATTTT
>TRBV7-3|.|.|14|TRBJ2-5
CASSLGGAKETQYF
TGTGCCAGCAGCTTAGGGGGGGCCAAAGAGACCCAGTACTTC
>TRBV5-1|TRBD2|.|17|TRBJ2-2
CASSLDGLAGGLGELFF
TGCGCCAGCAGCTTGGATGGGCTAGCGGGGGGCCTCGGGGAGCTGTTTTTT
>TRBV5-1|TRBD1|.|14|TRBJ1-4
CASSLRGGGEKLFF
TGCGCCAGCAGCCTGAGAGGGGGCGGGGAAAAACTGTTTTTT
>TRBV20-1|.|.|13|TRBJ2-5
CSASYPGQETQYF
TGCAGTGCTAGTTACCCGGGCCAAGAGACCCAGTACTTC
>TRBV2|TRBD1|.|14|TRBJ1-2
CASSEAGQGYGYTF
TGTGCCAGCAGTGAAGCGGGACAGGGGTATGGCTACACCTTC
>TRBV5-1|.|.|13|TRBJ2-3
CASSLEQGDTQYF
TGCGCCAGCAGCTTGGAACAGGGAGATACGCAGTATTTT
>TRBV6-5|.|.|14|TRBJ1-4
CASRNSRLNEKLFF
TGTGCCAGCAGGAACAGCCGTCTAAATGAAAAACTGTTTTTT
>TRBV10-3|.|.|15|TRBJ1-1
CAISEEGVPNTEAFF
TGTGCCATCAGTGAGGAGGGGGTCCCGAACACTGAAGCTTTCTTT
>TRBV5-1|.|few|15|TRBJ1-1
CASRLLPGDLGEAFF
TGCGCCAGCAGACTTCTCCCAGGGGACCTAGGGGAAGCTTTCTTT
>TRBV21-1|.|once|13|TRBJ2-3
CASFRAYTDTQYF
TGTGCCAGCTTCAGGGCTTACACAGATACGCAGTATTTT
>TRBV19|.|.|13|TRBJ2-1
CASLGPAYNEQFF
TGTGCCAGTCTTGGGCCAGCTTACAATGAGCAGTTCTTC
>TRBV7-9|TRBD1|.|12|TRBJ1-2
CASSFDRGGYTF
TGTGCCAGCAGCTTCGACAGGGGCGGCTACACCTTC
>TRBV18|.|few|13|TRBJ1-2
CASSPGQDYGYTF
TGTGCCAGCTCACCGGGGCAGGACTATGGCTACACCTTC
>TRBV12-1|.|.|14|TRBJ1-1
CASSSVFENTEAFF
TGTGCCAGCAGCTCCGTATTCGAGAACACTGAAGCTTTCTTT
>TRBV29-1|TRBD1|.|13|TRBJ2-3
CSASQGGTDTQYF
TGCAGCGCGAGCCAGGGGGGCACAGATACGCAGTATTTT
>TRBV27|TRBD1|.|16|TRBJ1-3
CASSPLQGASGNTIYF
TGTGCCAGCAGTCCACTACAGGGGGCTAGTGGAAACACCATATATTTT
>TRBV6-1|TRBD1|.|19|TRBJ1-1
CASSEGLTGRGAMNTEAFF
TGTGCCAGCAGTGAAGGGCTGACAGGGCGGGGGGCCATGAACACTGAAGCTTTCTTT
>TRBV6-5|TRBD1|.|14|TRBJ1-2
CASTDRGRSYGYTF
TGTGCCAGCACCGACAGGGGAAGAAGCTATGGCTACACCTTC
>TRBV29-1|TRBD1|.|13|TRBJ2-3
CSADRGVSDTQYF
TGCAGCGCCGACAGGGGTGTATCAGATACGCAGTATTTT
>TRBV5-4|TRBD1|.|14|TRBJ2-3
CASSRTGGTDTQYF
TGTGCCAGCAGCAGGACAGGGGGCACAGATACGCAGTATTTT
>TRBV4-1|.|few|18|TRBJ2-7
CASSREEQASAMSYEQYF
TGCGCCAGCAGCCGAGAAGAACAGGCTAGCGCGATGTCCTACGAGCAGTACTTC
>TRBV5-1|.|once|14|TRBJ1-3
CASSWNPSGNTIYF
TGCGCCAGCAGCTGGAATCCCTCTGGAAACACCATATATTTT
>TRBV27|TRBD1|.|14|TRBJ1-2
CASSLFQGAVGYTF
TGTGCCAGCAGTTTATTTCAGGGGGCAGTTGGCTACACCTTC
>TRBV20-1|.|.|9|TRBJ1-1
CSPNTEAFF
TGCAGCCCCAACACTGAAGCTTTCTTT
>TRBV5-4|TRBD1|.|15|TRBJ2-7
CASSRTGSSSYEQYF
TGTGCCAGCAGCCGGACAGGTTCTAGCTCCTACGAGCAGTACTTC
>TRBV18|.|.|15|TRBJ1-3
CASSPRAASGNTIYF
TGTGCCAGCTCACCAAGGGCCGCCTCTGGAAACACCATATATTTT
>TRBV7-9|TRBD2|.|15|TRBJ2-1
CASSPLGGGYNEQFF
TGTGCCAGCAGCCCCCTGGGCGGGGGATACAATGAGCAGTTCTTC
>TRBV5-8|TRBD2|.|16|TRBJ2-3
CASSPGLAGETDTQYF
TGTGCCAGCAGCCCCGGACTAGCGGGGGAGACAGATACGCAGTATTTT
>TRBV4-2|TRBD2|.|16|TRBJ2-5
CASSPVLAGRQETQYF
TGTGCCAGCAGCCCAGTACTAGCGGGGCGCCAAGAGACCCAGTACTTC